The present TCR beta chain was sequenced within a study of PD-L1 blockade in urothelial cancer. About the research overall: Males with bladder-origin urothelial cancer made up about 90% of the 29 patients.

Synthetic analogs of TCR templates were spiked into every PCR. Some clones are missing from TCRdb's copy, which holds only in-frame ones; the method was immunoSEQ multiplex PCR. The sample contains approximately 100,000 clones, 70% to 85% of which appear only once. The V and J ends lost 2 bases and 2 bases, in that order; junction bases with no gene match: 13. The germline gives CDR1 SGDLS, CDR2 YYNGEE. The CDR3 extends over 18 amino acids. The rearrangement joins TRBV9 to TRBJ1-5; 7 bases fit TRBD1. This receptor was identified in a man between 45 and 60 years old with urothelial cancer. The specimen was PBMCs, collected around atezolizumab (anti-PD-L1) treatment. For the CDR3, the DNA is TGTGCCAGCAGCGTCAAGACCTCCGACAGGGTTGGCAATCAGCCCCAGCATTTT. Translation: CASSVKTSDRVGNQPQHF. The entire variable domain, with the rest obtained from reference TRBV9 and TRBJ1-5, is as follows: DSGVTQTPKHLITATGQRVTLRCSPRSGDLSVYWYQQSLDQGLQFLIQYYNGEERAKGNILERFSAQQFPDLHSELNLSSLELGDSALYFCASSVKTSDRVGNQPQHFGDGTRLSIL.